The 32 T cell receptor beta chains below were found in one sample sequenced in a study of blood T cell repertoires in COVID-19. The method was immunoSEQ multiplex PCR; TCRdb's version includes in-frame clones alone and lacks a portion of them. The table shows fewer than 60,000 clones, with 88% occurring only once. The sample comprised peripheral blood. Receptors were obtained from a human donor with active COVID-19. The donor label of this sample is uncertain.

The CDR3 reads CASSPIGGELFF. The CDR3 DNA sequence: TGTGCCAGCTCACCAATCGGCGGGGAGCTGTTTTTT. This rearrangement joins TRBV18 to TRBJ2-2; D remains unclear. Trimming shortened V by 2 bases and J by 7 bases, and 5 bases separated the two germline ends. The CDR3 is made up of 12 amino acids. Germline values: CDR1 KGHSH, CDR2 LQKENI.

The chain uses TRBV5-4 and TRBJ1-1, with TRBD1 matching 8 bases. The junction had 9 bases not matched to a gene; V was cut back by 4 bases and J by 1 base. Germline V gene lookup returns CDR1 SGHNT and CDR2 YYREEE (reference sequence). This CDR3 has 16 amino acids. In DNA, the CDR3 is TGTGCCAGCAGCCGGGCCCCTGGACAGGGGAACACTGAAGCTTTCTTT. It yields the protein CASSRAPGQGNTEAFF.

The chain has TRBV5-1 and TRBJ2-5; TRBD2 matches at 10 bases. After removal of 1 base from V and 2 bases from J, the junction contained 2 bases not matched to a gene. Germline V gives CDR1 SGHRS, CDR2 YFSETQ. The CDR3 consists of 15 residues. Here the CDR3 reads CASSLKLAGQETQYF. The CDR3 nucleotides read TGCGCCAGCAGCTTGAAACTAGCGGGGCAAGAGACCCAGTACTTC.

The chain has TRBV6-2 or TRBV6-3 and TRBJ2-7; D possibly corresponds to TRBD1 (6 bases). Trimming took off 2 bases at V and 4 bases at J, with 9 bases between the two ends. Looked up from germline, CDR1 is MNHEY and CDR2 is SVGEGT. The CDR3 covers 13 residues. CDR3 region: CASSYTGLYEQYF. The DNA for the CDR3 is TGTGCCAGCAGTTACACAGGGTTATACGAGCAGTACTTC.

The chain couples TRBV30 to TRBJ2-3, with D maybe TRBD2 (7 bases). V was shortened by 0 bases and J by 1 base, with 11 bases between the two germline ends. The CDR3 extends over 15 amino acids. Germline V gene sequence: CDR1 GTSNPN, CDR2 SVGIG (reference sequence). Here the CDR3 DNA reads TGTGCCTGGAGTGTAACGGGGGGCGGCACAGATACGCAGTATTTT. Its translation is CAWSVTGGGTDTQYF.

The V call is TRBV9, the J call TRBJ1-5; D unclear. The V gene lost 3 bases and the J gene lost 1 base, with 8 bases spanning the gap. CDR3 length equals 14 residues. The germline CDR1 and CDR2 sequences are SGDLS and YYNGEE. This CDR3 reads CASSAGKSNQPQHF. Here the CDR3 DNA reads TGTGCCAGCAGCGCCGGGAAAAGCAATCAGCCCCAGCATTTT.

The chain joins TRBV7-9 to TRBJ2-6, with 9 nucleotides matching TRBD1. Germline CDR1 is SEHNR and CDR2 is FQNEAQ (reference sequence). There are 18 residues in the CDR3. CDR3 in amino acids: CAPGQGSKKGPGANVLTF. CDR3 sequence (DNA): TGTGCGCCGGGACAGGGAAGTAAGAAGGGTCCTGGGGCCAACGTCCTGACTTTC.

In its sample, this clone was seen many times. The chain joins TRBV6-2 or TRBV6-3 to TRBJ1-2, with 7 bases that match TRBD1. V lost 5 bases and J lost 1; bases outside the gene matches: 22. CDR1 and CDR2 (germline): MNHEY, SVGEGT. The CDR3 length is 20 residues. Here the CDR3 reads CASSPIIDRAVKSNNYGYTF. The CDR3 nucleotides are TGTGCCAGCAGTCCGATCATCGACAGGGCGGTTAAGTCGAATAACTATGGCTACACCTTC.

This clone was observed a handful of times. J is TRBJ1-5 and V is TRBV19, with 7 bases that match TRBD1. There are 13 residues in the CDR3. Germline values: CDR1 LNHDA, CDR2 SQIVND (reference sequence). The ends lost 8 bases at V and 7 bases at J; junction bases unmatched: 8. The CDR3 is CASGGRGEQPQHF. CDR3 coding DNA: TGTGCCAGTGGGGGCAGGGGGGAACAGCCCCAGCATTTT.

This clone was counted a few times. The junction does not match germline at one end; this may be a read error. The rearrangement links TRBV28 to TRBJ2-7; possibly TRBD1 for D (6 bases). Germline lookup yields CDR1 MDHEN and CDR2 SYDVKM. The length of the CDR3 is 11 residues. The CDR3 is CASSLSQGTDF. The CDR3, as DNA: TGTGCCAGCAGTCTAAGCCAGGGGACGGACTTC.

Here the CDR3 reads CASSLNSYNEQFF. Written as DNA, the CDR3 is TGTGCCAGCAGCCTAAATAGCTACAATGAGCAGTTCTTC. The chain carries TRBV11-3 and TRBJ2-1; unclear D gene. Looked up from germline, CDR1 is SGHNT and CDR2 is YENEEA. This CDR3 has 13 amino acids. Trimming stripped 5 bases from V and 3 bases from J, with 8 bases between.

J is TRBJ1-4 and V is TRBV10-3; D not certain. With 2 bases removed from V and 0 bases from J, the gap between germline ends came to 10 bases. Germline CDR1 is ENHRY and CDR2 is SYGVKD. The CDR3 totals 16 residues. CDR3 sequence: CAISEGGLATNEKLFF. In nucleotides, the CDR3 is TGTGCCATCAGTGAGGGAGGGCTTGCAACTAATGAAAAACTGTTTTTT.

This chain links TRBV5-5 with TRBJ2-5, with a weak D call TRBD1 (6 bases). Trimming left V 2 bases short and J 1 base short, with 9 bases between. Germline CDR1 reads SGHKS; CDR2 reads YYEKEE (reference sequence). The CDR3 runs to 14 residues. CDR3 region: CASSLQGTQETQYF. DNA of the CDR3: TGTGCCAGCAGCTTACAGGGTACCCAAGAGACCCAGTACTTC.

The chain employs TRBV18 and TRBJ2-7; no clear D. Trimming took 1 base from V and 4 from J, leaving 11 bases between them. This CDR3 region has 14 residues. Per germline, CDR1 KGHSH and CDR2 LQKENI. The DNA for the CDR3 is TGTGCCAGCTCACCACGACAAGTGGTTTACGAGCAGTACTTC. It specifies CASSPRQVVYEQYF.

The rearrangement joins TRBV5-5 to TRBJ2-3, with D possibly matching TRBD2 (6 bases). The CDR3 consists of 16 residues. Trimming removed 4 bases from V and 2 bases from J, with 17 bases in between. Germline V CDR1 and CDR2: SGHKS, YYEKEE (reference sequence). DNA for the CDR3: TGTGCCAGCAGCCCCGTCTCGCGGGGTTCCACAGATACGCAGTATTTT. The encoded protein is CASSPVSRGSTDTQYF.

J is TRBJ1-5 and V is TRBV19; TRBD1 matches at 12 bases. This CDR3 has 15 amino acids. With 5 bases clipped from V and 11 bases from J, the junction kept 10 bases outside the gene matches. The germline gives CDR1 LNHDA, CDR2 SQIVND (reference sequence). Here the CDR3 DNA reads TGTGCCAGTAGTGGTCCCGGGACAGGGGGCATAGCCCAGCATTTT. It codes for CASSGPGTGGIAQHF.

The chain joins TRBV5-1 to TRBJ1-1; tentatively, D is TRBD1 (5 bases). The CDR3 totals 15 residues. Germline-derived CDR1 and CDR2 are SGHRS and YFSETQ. The V and J ends lost 4 bases and 1 base respectively, with 14 bases between them. The CDR3 nucleotides are TGCGCCAGCAGCCCCAGAACGGGGGGGAACACTGAAGCTTTCTTT. Residues: CASSPRTGGNTEAFF.

The chain links TRBV28 to TRBJ2-7; 7 bases are shared with TRBD1. Germline assignment: CDR1 MDHEN and CDR2 SYDVKM. This CDR3 has 14 amino acids. V was pared by 6 bases and J by 3 bases, with 8 bases of the junction left unmatched. The CDR3 region is CASRRTGGRYEQYF. CDR3 DNA sequence: TGTGCCAGCAGAAGGACAGGCGGTCGCTACGAGCAGTACTTC.

The rearrangement joins TRBV28 to TRBJ2-7; no clear D gene. Between the trimmed V and J ends, which lost 6 bases and 2 bases, there was a span of 26 bases. The CDR3 length is 18 residues. From germline, CDR1 is MDHEN and CDR2 SYDVKM. The CDR3 spells CASSHPSLNYRTPYEQYF. CDR3 DNA sequence: TGTGCCAGCAGCCACCCGAGCCTTAACTACCGAACGCCCTACGAGCAGTACTTC.

The V call is TRBV9, the J call TRBJ2-3; possibly TRBD1 for D (5 bases). The germline gives CDR1 SGDLS, CDR2 YYNGEE. This CDR3 is built from 14 residues. V was pared by 4 bases and J by 0 bases, with 9 bases between. CDR3 amino acids: CASSPDSSTDTQYF. As DNA, the CDR3 is TGTGCCAGCAGCCCCGACAGTAGCACAGATACGCAGTATTTT.

The chain recombines TRBV7-3 with TRBJ1-1; tentatively, D is TRBD1 (5 bases). Germline V CDR1 and CDR2: SGHTA, FQGTGA. This CDR3 comprises 13 residues. V lost 5 bases to trimming and J lost 0 bases, with 7 bases between them. CDR3 sequence reads: CASSKDMNTEAFF. CDR3 DNA: TGTGCCAGCAGCAAGGACATGAACACTGAAGCTTTCTTT.

This chain uses TRBV13 with TRBJ1-5, with D tentatively TRBD1 (5 bases). The CDR3 extends over 12 amino acids. Germline V CDR1 and CDR2: PRHDT, FYEKMQ (reference sequence). V was cut by 5 bases and J by 10 bases, with 12 bases left in between. CDR3 bases: TGTGCCAGCAGCGCCCAGGGATTTCCCCAGCATTTT. This codes for CASSAQGFPQHF.

The rearrangement links TRBV9 to TRBJ1-3, with a tentative D call TRBD1 (5 bases). CDR1 is SGDLS, CDR2 YYNGEE, per germline. The CDR3 has 14 residues. Trimming stripped 3 bases from V and 2 bases from J, with 9 bases between. CDR3 sequence (DNA): TGTGCCAGCAGCGGGGGAGGGGCTGGAAACACCATATATTTT. Encoded protein: CASSGGGAGNTIYF.

To note about this clone: A junction boundary mismatches the germline segment, possibly from a read error. The J gene is TRBJ2-2, the V gene TRBV11-2; D perhaps matches TRBD2 (6 bases). Germline V CDR1 and CDR2: SGHAT, FQNNGV. This CDR3 is built from 15 residues. CDR3 loop: CASTLRRGNTGELFF. In DNA form, the CDR3 reads TGTGCCAGCACCTTACGGAGGGGGAACACCGGGGAGCTGTTTTTT.

V is TRBV29-1 and J is TRBJ2-3; TRBD2 matches 12 bases. CDR1 is SQVTM, CDR2 ANQGSEA, per germline. The CDR3 runs 15 residues. J was trimmed by 5 bases and V by 7 bases; bases with no gene match: 10. This chain's CDR3 is CSALLAGGLQDTQYF. CDR3 bases: TGCAGCGCACTCCTAGCGGGGGGGCTCCAAGATACGCAGTATTTT.

The CDR3 region is CATSRDLSGGNNEQFF. CDR3 sequence (DNA): TGTGCCACCAGCAGAGATCTAAGCGGGGGAAACAATGAGCAGTTCTTC. The genes are TRBV15 and TRBJ2-1; 8 bases are shared with TRBD2. Germline values: CDR1 LNHNV, CDR2 YYDKDF (reference sequence). This CDR3 region has 16 residues. V lost 0 bases to trimming and J lost 5 bases; unmatched junction nucleotides: 6.

This sequence joins TRBV29-1 and TRBJ2-5; D perhaps matches TRBD1 (5 bases). V was clipped by 6 bases and J by 0 bases, with 11 bases between them. CDR3 length: 13 amino acids. Per the germline V gene, CDR1 is SQVTM and CDR2 is ANQGSEA. CDR3 region: CSVITGYQETQYF. The DNA of the CDR3 is TGCAGCGTCATAACAGGATACCAAGAGACCCAGTACTTC.

This CDR3 is CASSPRLANEQFF. DNA of the CDR3: TGTGCCAGCAGCCCAAGACTAGCGAATGAGCAGTTCTTC. The gene calls are TRBV7-6 and TRBJ2-1, with 8 positions matching TRBD2. Germline V gives CDR1 SGHVS, CDR2 FNYEAQ. J gave up 7 bases and V 5 bases, and 4 bases lay outside the gene matches. The CDR3 covers 13 residues.

The chain employs TRBV18 and TRBJ1-3; D is uncertain. V was shortened by 3 bases and J by 0 bases, with 9 bases between the two germline ends. The V gene's germline CDR1 is KGHSH and CDR2 LQKENI. The CDR3 is made up of 15 amino acids. The CDR3 loop is CASSPTSDSGNTIYF. The CDR3 DNA is TGTGCCAGCTCACCCACAAGCGACTCTGGAAACACCATATATTTT.

This chain uses TRBV7-6 with TRBJ2-3; possibly TRBD2 for D (6 bases). The germline V gene encodes CDR1 SGHVS and CDR2 FNYEAQ. This CDR3 has 18 amino acids. Trimming left V 2 bases short and J 2 bases short, with 20 bases between. The CDR3 spells CASSLWKMAGPFTDTQYF. Here the CDR3 DNA reads TGTGCCAGCAGCTTATGGAAAATGGCGGGACCCTTCACAGATACGCAGTATTTT. Full variable domain (remainder filled in from reference TRBV7-6 and TRBJ2-3): GAGVSQSPRYKVTKRGQDVALRCDPISGHVSLYWYRQALGQGPEFLTYFNYEAQQDKSGLPNDRFSAERPEGSISTLTIQRTEQRDSAMYRCASSLWKMAGPFTDTQYFGPGTRLTVL.

The chain carries TRBV6-5 and TRBJ1-3; D is perhaps TRBD1 (5 bases). CDR3 length equals 11 residues. The germline V gene encodes CDR1 MNHEY and CDR2 SVGAGI. The ends were cut back, 7 bases at V and 5 bases at J, with 6 bases in the middle. The CDR3 loop is CASKDRNTIYF. The CDR3 bases are TGTGCCAGCAAGGACAGAAACACCATATATTTT.

This clone was detected only once. This chain joins TRBV14 and TRBJ1-1; tentative D call: TRBD1 (6 bases). The CDR3 has 14 amino acids. Trimming cost V 4 bases and J 5 bases, with 14 bases left between them. Germline loops: CDR1 SGHDN, CDR2 FVKESK. CDR3 in DNA: TGTGCCAGCAGCCTGATCAGGGGCGGGACTGAAGCTTTCTTT. Its translation is CASSLIRGGTEAFF. Variable domain in full (rest from reference TRBV14 and TRBJ1-1): EAGVTQFPSHSVIEKGQTVTLRCDPISGHDNLYWYRRVMGKEIKFLLHFVKESKQDESGMPNNRFLAERTGGTYSTLKVQPAELEDSGVYFCASSLIRGGTEAFFGQGTRLTVV.